The 25 T cell receptor beta chains given below trace back to one sample, sequenced in a study of T cells expressing NK-cell markers. TCRdb re-called the 5' RACE reads and catalogs CDR3 proteins one per entry, DNA excluded. Here the sample table reports some 340,000 distinct CDR3 sequences. The source material was blood T cells: a sorted CD56 or NKG2C T cell subset, CD4+ or CD8+ T cells, or bulk PBMC T cells (not recorded which). The receptor source for this set is a man between 18 and 69 years old in good health.

V usage is TRBV6-5 and J usage is TRBJ1-4; the TCRdb D gene call, TRBD1, has no DNA to confirm it. This CDR3 is 14 amino acids long. CDR1 MNHEY and CDR2 SVGAGI come from the germline V gene. CDR3 sequence reads: CASSLTGYREKLFF.

The chain links TRBV5-5 to TRBJ2-3; as DNA is missing, the TRBD1 call by TCRdb cannot be tested. CDR3 length: 11 residues. CDR1 is SGHKS, CDR2 YYEKEE, per germline (reference sequence). The CDR3 loop is CASSYRGVQYF.

The V and J genes are TRBV3-1 and TRBJ1-1; checking the TCRdb D call of TRBD1 is not possible without DNA. The CDR3 runs 14 residues. Looked up from germline, CDR1 is LGHDT and CDR2 is YNNKEL (reference sequence). This chain's CDR3 is CASSRGTVLGEAFF. Filled out from reference TRBV3-1 and TRBJ1-1, the complete variable domain reads DTAVSQTPKYLVTQMGNDKSIKCEQNLGHDTMYWYKQDSKKFLKIMFSYNNKELIINETVPNRFSPKSPDKAHLNLHINSLELGDSAVYFCASSRGTVLGEAFFGQGTRLTVV.

The V gene is TRBV29-1, the J gene TRBJ2-1; TCRdb's D call, TRBD1, is unchecked because there is no DNA. The CDR3 loop spans 14 amino acids. CDR1 is SQVTM and CDR2 is ANQGSEA in the germline V gene. Here the CDR3 reads CSSGTHVSYNEQFF.

The V gene is TRBV11-2, the J gene TRBJ2-2; TCRdb picks TRBD1, but there is no DNA to check that call. Germline assignment: CDR1 SGHAT and CDR2 FQNNGV. This CDR3 has 16 amino acids. CDR3: CASSTTGGLGTGELFF.

The chain employs TRBV20-1 and TRBJ2-1; absent DNA, TCRdb's TRBD2 call cannot be checked. This CDR3 spans 15 amino acids. In germline, CDR1 is DFQATT, CDR2 SNEGSKA (reference sequence). CDR3 in amino acids: CSGNSGGRSYNEQFF.

The rearrangement uses TRBV11-2 and TRBJ2-1; the D call of TRBD2 rests on TCRdb alone, since no DNA is present to check it. Germline V CDR1 and CDR2: SGHAT, FQNNGV. There are 17 residues in the CDR3. The CDR3 loop reads CASSPRSQRGTYNEQFF.

The chain combines TRBV6-5 with TRBJ1-5; TCRdb reports TRBD1, a call that lacks DNA to check it against. The CDR3 totals 15 residues. CDR1 and CDR2 (germline): MNHEY, SVGAGI. The CDR3 region is CASSYRDSFNQPQHF.

The rearrangement joins TRBV5-1 to TRBJ1-6; absent DNA, TCRdb's TRBD1 call cannot be checked. The CDR3 extends over 15 amino acids. Germline CDR1 SGHRS, CDR2 YFSETQ. CDR3 sequence reads: CASSMTGVLNSPLHF.

V is TRBV4-2 and J is TRBJ2-5; TCRdb gives TRBD2 as the D gene, but with no DNA this cannot be confirmed. CDR3 size: 17 residues. CDR1 and CDR2 (germline): LGHNA, YNFKEQ. The CDR3 protein is CASSQSGASGGQETQYF.

CDR3: CAISRDEDKNIQYF. The rearrangement uses TRBV10-3 and TRBJ2-4; TCRdb outputs TRBD1, but without DNA this stays unchecked. The CDR3 has 14 residues. Germline CDR1 ENHRY, CDR2 SYGVKD.

The chain uses TRBV7-9 and TRBJ1-2; TCRdb names TRBD1, which stays unverified in the absence of DNA. Germline CDR1 and CDR2: SEHNR and FQNEAQ (reference sequence). This CDR3 comprises 15 residues. CDR3 sequence: CASSLIAGNLYGYTF. Using reference TRBV7-9 and TRBJ1-2 for the parts outside the CDR3, the full variable domain is DTGVSQNPRHKITKRGQNVTFRCDPISEHNRLYWYRQTLGQGPEFLTYFQNEAQLEKSRLLSDRFSAERPKGSFSTLEIQRTEQGDSAMYLCASSLIAGNLYGYTFGSGTRLTVV.

The chain links TRBV20-1 to TRBJ2-3; no DNA is available, so the TRBD1 call from TCRdb remains unchecked. This CDR3 has 13 amino acids. Germline CDR1 and CDR2: DFQATT and SNEGSKA (reference sequence). CDR3 protein: CRVGQGAADTQYF.

The chain is built from TRBV14 and TRBJ1-1. This CDR3 comprises 16 residues. CDR1 is SGHDN, CDR2 FVKESK, per germline. CDR3 loop: CASSHTSGLILTEAFF.

The chain couples TRBV6-5 to TRBJ2-7; no DNA is available, so the TRBD1 call from TCRdb remains unchecked. This CDR3 has 15 residues. The germline CDR1 and CDR2 sequences are MNHEY and SVGAGI. CDR3: CASRLLGQGAGEQYF.

The V gene is TRBV20-1, the J gene TRBJ2-3; TCRdb's assignment of TRBD1 cannot be checked, as there is no DNA. The CDR3 is 15 amino acids. Germline V gene lookup returns CDR1 DFQATT and CDR2 SNEGSKA (reference sequence). This CDR3 reads CSAKGLRDGPDTQYF.

The chain couples TRBV14 to TRBJ2-5; TCRdb's D call of TRBD1 is untestable without DNA. Germline values: CDR1 SGHDN, CDR2 FVKESK. CDR3 length equals 15 residues. The CDR3 protein is CASSQGSYQGQTQYF.

V is TRBV9 and J is TRBJ2-1; with no DNA, the TCRdb D assignment of TRBD2 cannot be verified. The CDR3 is made up of 15 amino acids. Germline loops: CDR1 SGDLS, CDR2 YYNGEE. The CDR3 reads CASSVSGAVYNEQFF.

V is TRBV18 and J is TRBJ2-1. Germline loops: CDR1 KGHSH, CDR2 LQKENI. The CDR3 extends over 14 amino acids. CDR3 protein: CASSPPESYNEQFF.

This chain uses TRBV7-9 with TRBJ1-4; TCRdb reports TRBD1, a call that lacks DNA to check it against. Germline assignment: CDR1 SEHNR and CDR2 FQNEAQ (reference sequence). The CDR3 sequence is 15 residues long. CDR3 amino acids: CASCNPGTPNEKLFF. The entire variable domain, with the rest obtained from reference TRBV7-9 and TRBJ1-4, is as follows: DTGVSQNPRHKITKRGQNVTFRCDPISEHNRLYWYRQTLGQGPEFLTYFQNEAQLEKSRLLSDRFSAERPKGSFSTLEIQRTEQGDSAMYLCASCNPGTPNEKLFFGSGTQLSVL.

This sequence joins TRBV29-1 and TRBJ1-6. Germline loops: CDR1 SQVTM, CDR2 ANQGSEA. This CDR3 is 13 amino acids long. The CDR3 protein is CSVQTGRASPLHF.

The V gene is TRBV12-3 or TRBV12-4, the J gene TRBJ2-5. This CDR3 has 13 residues. CDR3 amino acids: CASSFAATETQYF.

The chain recombines TRBV5-1 with TRBJ2-1; TCRdb's D call, TRBD1, is unchecked because there is no DNA. In germline, CDR1 is SGHRS, CDR2 YFSETQ. This CDR3 is built from 18 residues. The CDR3 sequence is CASTPPRGGPPSYNEQFF.

The V gene is TRBV6-2 or TRBV6-3, the J gene TRBJ1-1; without DNA, the TCRdb call of TRBD1 cannot be checked. CDR3 size: 17 residues. Germline V gene sequence: CDR1 MNHEY, CDR2 SVGEGT. The CDR3 reads CASSFSQGSRLNTEAFF.

This chain connects TRBV6-6 to TRBJ1-6. The CDR3 length is 13 residues. Germline CDR1 is MNHNY and CDR2 is SVGAGI (reference sequence). This chain's CDR3 is CASTGGFDSPLHF.